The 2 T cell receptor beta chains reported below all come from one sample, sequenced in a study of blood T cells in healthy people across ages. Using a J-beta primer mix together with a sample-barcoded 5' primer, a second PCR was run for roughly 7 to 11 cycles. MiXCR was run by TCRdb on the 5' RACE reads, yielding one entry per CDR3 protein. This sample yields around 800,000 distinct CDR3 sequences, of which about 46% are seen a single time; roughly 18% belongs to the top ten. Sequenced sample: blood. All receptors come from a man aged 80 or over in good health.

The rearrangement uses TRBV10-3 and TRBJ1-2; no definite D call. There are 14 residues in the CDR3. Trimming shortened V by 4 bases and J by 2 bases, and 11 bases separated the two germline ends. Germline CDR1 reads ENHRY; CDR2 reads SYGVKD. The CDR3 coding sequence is TGTGCCATCAGTGCAGCCGGACGGAACTATGGCTACACCTTC. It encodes CAISAAGRNYGYTF.

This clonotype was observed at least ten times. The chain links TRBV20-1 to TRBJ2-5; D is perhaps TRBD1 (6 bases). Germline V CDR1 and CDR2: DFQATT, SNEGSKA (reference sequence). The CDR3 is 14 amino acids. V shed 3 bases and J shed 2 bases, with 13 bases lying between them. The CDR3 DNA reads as TGCAGTGCTAGGTCCAGGGGCCTACAAGAGACCCAGTACTTC. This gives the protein CSARSRGLQETQYF.